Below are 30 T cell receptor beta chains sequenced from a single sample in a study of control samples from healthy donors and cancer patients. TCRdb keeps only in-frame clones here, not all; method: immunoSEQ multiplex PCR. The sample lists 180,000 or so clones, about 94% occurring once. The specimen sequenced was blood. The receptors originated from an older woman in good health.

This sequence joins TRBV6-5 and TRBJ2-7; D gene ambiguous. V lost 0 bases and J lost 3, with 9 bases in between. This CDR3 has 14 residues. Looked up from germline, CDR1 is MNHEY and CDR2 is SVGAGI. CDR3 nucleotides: TGTGCCAGCAGTTACTCAAGCTGGGGCTACGAGCAGTACTTC. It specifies CASSYSSWGYEQYF.

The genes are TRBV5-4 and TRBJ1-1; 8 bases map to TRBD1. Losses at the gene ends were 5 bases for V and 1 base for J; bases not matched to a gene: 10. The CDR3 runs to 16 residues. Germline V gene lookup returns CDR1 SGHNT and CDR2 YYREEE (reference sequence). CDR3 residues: CASRPTGVGGNTEAFF. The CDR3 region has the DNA TGTGCCAGCAGACCGACAGGGGTCGGGGGGAACACTGAAGCTTTCTTT.

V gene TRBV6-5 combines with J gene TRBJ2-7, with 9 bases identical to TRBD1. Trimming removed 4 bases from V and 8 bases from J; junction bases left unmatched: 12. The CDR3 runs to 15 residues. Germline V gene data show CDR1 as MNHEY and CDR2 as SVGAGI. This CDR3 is CASSSGQGRNMQQYF. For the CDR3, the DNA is TGTGCCAGCAGTTCGGGACAGGGCCGAAACATGCAGCAGTACTTC.

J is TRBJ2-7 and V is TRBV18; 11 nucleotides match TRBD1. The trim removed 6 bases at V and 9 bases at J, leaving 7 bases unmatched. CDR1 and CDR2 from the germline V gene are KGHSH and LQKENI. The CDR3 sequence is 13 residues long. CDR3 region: CASSPDRGLMQYF. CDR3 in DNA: TGTGCCAGCTCCCCGGACAGGGGGCTCATGCAGTACTTC. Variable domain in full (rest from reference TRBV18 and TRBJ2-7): NAGVMQNPRHLVRRRGQEARLRCSPMKGHSHVYWYRQLPEEGLKFMVYLQKENIIDESGMPKERFSAEFPKEGPSILRIQQVVRGDSAAYFCASSPDRGLMQYFGPGTRLTVT.

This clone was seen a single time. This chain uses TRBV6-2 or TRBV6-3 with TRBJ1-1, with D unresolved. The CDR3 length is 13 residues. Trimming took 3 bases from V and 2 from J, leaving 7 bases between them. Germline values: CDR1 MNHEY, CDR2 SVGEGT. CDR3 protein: CASSYWDNTEAFF. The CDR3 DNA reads TGTGCCAGCAGTTATTGGGATAACACTGAAGCTTTCTTT.

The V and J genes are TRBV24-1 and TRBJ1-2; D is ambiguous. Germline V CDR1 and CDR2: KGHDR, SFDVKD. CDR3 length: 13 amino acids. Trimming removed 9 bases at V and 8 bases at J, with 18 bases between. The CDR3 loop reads CATGHPSHVGYTF. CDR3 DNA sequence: TGTGCCACCGGCCATCCCAGCCATGTCGGCTACACCTTC.

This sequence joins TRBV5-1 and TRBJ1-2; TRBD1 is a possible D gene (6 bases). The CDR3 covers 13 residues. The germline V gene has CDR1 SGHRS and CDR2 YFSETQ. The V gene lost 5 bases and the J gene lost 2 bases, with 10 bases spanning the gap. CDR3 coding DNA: TGCGCCAGCAGGCCAGGACAGAACTATGGCTACACCTTC. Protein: CASRPGQNYGYTF.

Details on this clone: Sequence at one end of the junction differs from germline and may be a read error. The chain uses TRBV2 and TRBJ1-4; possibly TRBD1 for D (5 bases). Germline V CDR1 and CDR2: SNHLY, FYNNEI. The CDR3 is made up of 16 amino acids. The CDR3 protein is CASTETPALRGEKLFF. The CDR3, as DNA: TGTGCCAGCACTGAAACCCCGGCATTGCGGGGGGAAAAACTGTTTTTT.

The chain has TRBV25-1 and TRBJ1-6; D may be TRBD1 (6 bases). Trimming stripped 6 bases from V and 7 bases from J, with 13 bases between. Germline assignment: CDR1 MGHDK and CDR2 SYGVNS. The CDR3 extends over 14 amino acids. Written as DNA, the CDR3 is TGTGCCAGCAGGAACCAGGGGCTAAATTCACCCCTCCACTTT. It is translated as CASRNQGLNSPLHF.

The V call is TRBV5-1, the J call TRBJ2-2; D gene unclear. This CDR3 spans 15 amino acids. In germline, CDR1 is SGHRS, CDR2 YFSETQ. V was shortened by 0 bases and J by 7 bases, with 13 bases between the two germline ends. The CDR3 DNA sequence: TGCGCCAGCAGCTTGGCCGCCCAGTCTGACGGGGAGCTGTTTTTT. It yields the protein CASSLAAQSDGELFF. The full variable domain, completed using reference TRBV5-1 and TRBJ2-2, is KAGVTQTPRYLIKTRGQQVTLSCSPISGHRSVSWYQQTPGQGLQFLFEYFSETQRNKGNFPGRFSGRQFSNSRSEMNVSTLELGDSALYLCASSLAAQSDGELFFGEGSRLTVL.

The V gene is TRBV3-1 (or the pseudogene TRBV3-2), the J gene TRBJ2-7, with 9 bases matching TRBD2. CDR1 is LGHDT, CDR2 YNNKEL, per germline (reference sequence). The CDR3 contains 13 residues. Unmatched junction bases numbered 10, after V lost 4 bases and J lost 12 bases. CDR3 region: CASSPAGGRGRYF. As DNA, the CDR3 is TGTGCCAGCAGCCCGGCGGGGGGGCGGGGGCGGTACTTC.

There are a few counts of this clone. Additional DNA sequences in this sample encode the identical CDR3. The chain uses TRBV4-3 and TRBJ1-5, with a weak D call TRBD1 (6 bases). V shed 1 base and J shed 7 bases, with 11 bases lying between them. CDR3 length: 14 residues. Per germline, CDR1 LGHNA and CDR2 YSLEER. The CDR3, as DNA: TGCGCCAGCAGCCAAGGTCGAGGGGGGCAGCCCCAGCATTTT. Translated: CASSQGRGGQPQHF.

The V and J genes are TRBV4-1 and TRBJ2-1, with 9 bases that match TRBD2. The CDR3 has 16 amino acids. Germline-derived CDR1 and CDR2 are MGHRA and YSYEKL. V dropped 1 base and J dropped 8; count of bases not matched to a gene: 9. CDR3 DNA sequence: TGCGCCAGCAGCCAAGGTTCGGCGGGGGGGGGTGATGAGCAGTTCTTC. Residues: CASSQGSAGGGDEQFF.

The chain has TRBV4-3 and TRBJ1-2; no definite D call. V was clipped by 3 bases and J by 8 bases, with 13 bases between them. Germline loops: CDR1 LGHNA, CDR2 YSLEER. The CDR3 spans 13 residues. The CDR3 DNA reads TGCGCCAGCAGCCATGGAGGTTCTGGGGGCTACACCTTC. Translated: CASSHGGSGGYTF.

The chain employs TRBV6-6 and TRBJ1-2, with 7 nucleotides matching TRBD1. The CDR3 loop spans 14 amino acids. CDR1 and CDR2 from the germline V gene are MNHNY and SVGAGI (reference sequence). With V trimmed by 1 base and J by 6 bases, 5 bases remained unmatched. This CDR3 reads CASSYWTGADGYTF. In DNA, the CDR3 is TGTGCCAGCAGTTACTGGACAGGAGCGGATGGCTACACCTTC.

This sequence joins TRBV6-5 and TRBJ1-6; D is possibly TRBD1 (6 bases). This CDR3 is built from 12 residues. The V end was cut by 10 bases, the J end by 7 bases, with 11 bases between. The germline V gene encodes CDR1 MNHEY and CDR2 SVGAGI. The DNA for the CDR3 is TGTGCCACAGGGGTGAGGAATTCACCCCTCCACTTT. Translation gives CATGVRNSPLHF.

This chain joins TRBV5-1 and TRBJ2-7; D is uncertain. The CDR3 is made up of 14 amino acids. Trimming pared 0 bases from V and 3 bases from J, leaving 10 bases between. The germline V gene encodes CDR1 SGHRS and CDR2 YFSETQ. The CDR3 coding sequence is TGCGCCAGCAGCTTGGCCTTGGACGGCTACGAGCAGTACTTC. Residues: CASSLALDGYEQYF.

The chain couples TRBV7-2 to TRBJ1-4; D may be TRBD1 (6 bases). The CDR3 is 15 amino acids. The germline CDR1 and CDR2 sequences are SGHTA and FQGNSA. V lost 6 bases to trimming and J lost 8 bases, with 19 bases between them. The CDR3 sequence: CASRINAGAFEKLFF. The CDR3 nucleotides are TGTGCCAGCAGAATTAACGCAGGGGCATTCGAAAAACTGTTTTTT.

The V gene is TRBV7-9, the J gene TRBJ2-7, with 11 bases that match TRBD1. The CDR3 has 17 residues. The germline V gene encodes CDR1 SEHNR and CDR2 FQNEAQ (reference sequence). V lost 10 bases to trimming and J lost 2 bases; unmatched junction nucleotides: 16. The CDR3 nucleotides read TGTGCCACCCAGGTCCCCCCCCCGGGACAGGGGGCCTACGAGCAGTACTTC. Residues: CATQVPPPGQGAYEQYF.

Written as DNA, the CDR3 is TGTGCCAGCAGCCCAGAGGGGGTCGGCTACACCTTC. Its protein product is CASSPEGVGYTF. The chain employs TRBV12-3 or TRBV12-4 and TRBJ1-2, with a weak D call TRBD1 (6 bases). The CDR3 runs 12 residues. Trimming pared 6 bases from V and 8 bases from J, leaving 13 bases between.

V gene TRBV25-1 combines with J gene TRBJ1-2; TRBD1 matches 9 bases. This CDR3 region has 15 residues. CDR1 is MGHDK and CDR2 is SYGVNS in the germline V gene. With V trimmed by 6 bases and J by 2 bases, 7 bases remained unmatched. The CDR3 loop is CASRGQGAGNYGYTF. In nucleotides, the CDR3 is TGTGCCAGCAGGGGACAGGGTGCCGGGAACTATGGCTACACCTTC.

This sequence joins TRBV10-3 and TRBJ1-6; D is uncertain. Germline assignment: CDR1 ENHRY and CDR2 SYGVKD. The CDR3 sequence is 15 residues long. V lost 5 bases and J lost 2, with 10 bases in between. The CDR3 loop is CAISRAAAYNSPLHF. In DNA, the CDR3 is TGTGCCATCAGTAGAGCGGCAGCCTATAATTCACCCCTCCACTTT.

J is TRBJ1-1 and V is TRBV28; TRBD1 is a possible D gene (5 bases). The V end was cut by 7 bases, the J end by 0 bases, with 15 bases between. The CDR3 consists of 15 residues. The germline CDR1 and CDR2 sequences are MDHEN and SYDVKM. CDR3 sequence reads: CASTGGAQLNTEAFF. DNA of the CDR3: TGTGCCAGCACCGGTGGGGCTCAATTGAACACTGAAGCTTTCTTT.

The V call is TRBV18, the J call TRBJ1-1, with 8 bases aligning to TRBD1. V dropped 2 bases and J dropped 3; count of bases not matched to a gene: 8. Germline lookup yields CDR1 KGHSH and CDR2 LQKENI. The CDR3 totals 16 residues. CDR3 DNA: TGTGCCAGCTCACCAATTTGGACAGGGCTGGACACTGAAGCTTTCTTT. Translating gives CASSPIWTGLDTEAFF.

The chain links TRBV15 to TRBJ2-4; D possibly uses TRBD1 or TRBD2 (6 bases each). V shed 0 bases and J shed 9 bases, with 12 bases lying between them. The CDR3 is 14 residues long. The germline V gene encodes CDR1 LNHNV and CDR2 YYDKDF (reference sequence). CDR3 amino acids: CATSRDKGGGIQYF. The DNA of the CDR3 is TGTGCCACCAGCAGAGATAAGGGGGGTGGCATTCAGTACTTC. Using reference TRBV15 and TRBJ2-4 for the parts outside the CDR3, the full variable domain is DAMVIQNPRYQVTQFGKPVTLSCSQTLNHNVMYWYQQKSSQAPKLLFHYYDKDFNNEADTPDNFQSRRPNTSFCFLDIRSPGLGDTAMYLCATSRDKGGGIQYFGAGTRLSVL.

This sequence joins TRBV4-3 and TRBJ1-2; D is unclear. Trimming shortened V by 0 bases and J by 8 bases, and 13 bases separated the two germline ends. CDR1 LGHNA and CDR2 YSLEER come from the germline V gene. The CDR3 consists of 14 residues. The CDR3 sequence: CASSQDEGWRGYTF. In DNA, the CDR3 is TGCGCCAGCAGCCAAGATGAGGGATGGAGAGGCTACACCTTC.

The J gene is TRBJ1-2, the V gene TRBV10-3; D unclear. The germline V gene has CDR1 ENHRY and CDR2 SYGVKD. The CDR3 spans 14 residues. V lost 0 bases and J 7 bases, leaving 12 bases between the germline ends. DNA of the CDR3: TGTGCCATCAGTGAGTCGACTGGGGTGGGTGGCTACACCTTC. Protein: CAISESTGVGGYTF.

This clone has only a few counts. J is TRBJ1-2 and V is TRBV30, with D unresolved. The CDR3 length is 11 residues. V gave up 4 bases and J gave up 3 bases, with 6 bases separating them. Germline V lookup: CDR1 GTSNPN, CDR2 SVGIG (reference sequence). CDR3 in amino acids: CAWTEYYGYTF. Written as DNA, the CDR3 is TGTGCCTGGACGGAATACTATGGCTACACCTTC.

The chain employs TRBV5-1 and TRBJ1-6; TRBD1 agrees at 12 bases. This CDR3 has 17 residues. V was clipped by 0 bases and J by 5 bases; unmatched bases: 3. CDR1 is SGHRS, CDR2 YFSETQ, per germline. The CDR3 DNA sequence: TGCGCCAGCAGCTTGGCCGGGACAGGGGGCAATAATTCACCCCTCCACTTT. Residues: CASSLAGTGGNNSPLHF.

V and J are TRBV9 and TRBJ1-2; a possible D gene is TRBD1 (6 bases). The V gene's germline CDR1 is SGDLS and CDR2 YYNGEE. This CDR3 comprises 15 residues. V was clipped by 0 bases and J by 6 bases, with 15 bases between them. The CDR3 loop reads CASSVGGGGEDGYTF. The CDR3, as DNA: TGTGCCAGCAGCGTAGGCGGGGGCGGAGAGGATGGCTACACCTTC.